A single sample gave rise to the 22 T cell receptor beta chains below, sequenced in a study of blood T cells in healthy people across ages. A second PCR, run for about 7 to 11 cycles, used a sample-barcoded 5' primer plus a J-beta primer mix. TCRdb reprocessed the 5' RACE reads via MiXCR and lists one record per CDR3 protein. The sample shows approximately 880,000 distinct CDR3 sequences, 40% to 60% of them seen only once. The specimen sequenced was blood. The receptor set was obtained from a man aged 30-40 years in good health.

This clonotype was seen only once. The chain links TRBV6-1 to TRBJ2-7; 8 bases fit TRBD1. The V segment lost 4 bases and the J segment 7 bases; nucleotides outside the gene matches: 6. The CDR3 covers 13 residues. Germline V gene sequence: CDR1 MNHNS, CDR2 SASEGT. The CDR3 loop is CASSGDRGREQYF. For the CDR3, the DNA is TGTGCCAGCAGTGGAGACAGGGGCCGGGAGCAGTACTTC.

CDR3 nucleotide sequence: TGTGCCAGCAGCCACGGGACAGACCTCTATGGCTACACCTTC. It codes for CASSHGTDLYGYTF. The gene calls are TRBV11-1 and TRBJ1-2; 7 bases are shared with TRBD1. Germline values: CDR1 SGHAT, CDR2 FQDESV (reference sequence). V trimming: 5 bases; J trimming: 4 bases; junction bases outside the gene matches: 7. The CDR3 length is 14 residues.

V usage is TRBV21-1 and J usage is TRBJ2-5; the tabulated D call, TRBD1, remains unverified against the DNA. TRBV21-1 represents a pseudogene. The CDR3 sequence is 15 residues long. DNA for the CDR3: TGTGCCAACAGCACGCGTTTGAGTGGGGGAGAGACCCAGTACTTC. As protein: CANSTRLSGGETQYF.

This clonotype occurred many times. V usage is TRBV4-3 and J usage is TRBJ2-2, with D perhaps TRBD2 (5 bases). There are 15 residues in the CDR3. Germline CDR1 LGHNA, CDR2 YSLEER. Trimming left V 0 bases short and J 1 base short, with 6 bases between. In DNA form, the CDR3 reads TGCGCCAGCAGCCAAGAAGAGGGGAACACCGGGGAGCTGTTTTTT. Amino acid sequence: CASSQEEGNTGELFF.

This clonotype was counted between two and nine times. This rearrangement joins TRBV12-3 or TRBV12-4 to TRBJ2-7; possibly TRBD1 for D (7 bases). V was shortened by 7 bases and J by 3 bases, with 13 bases between the two germline ends. The CDR3 consists of 13 residues. In DNA form, the CDR3 reads TGTGCCAGCACCCCCAGGGGGGACTACGAGCAGTACTTC. This encodes CASTPRGDYEQYF.

This clonotype was observed a few times. The V gene is TRBV10-3, the J gene TRBJ2-7; no clear D. The V gene's germline CDR1 is ENHRY and CDR2 SYGVKD. The V and J ends lost 0 bases and 0 bases respectively, with 12 bases between them. The CDR3 has 16 amino acids. The CDR3 sequence is CAISESRQSSSYEQYF. CDR3 DNA sequence: TGTGCCATCAGTGAGTCGCGTCAGTCAAGCTCCTACGAGCAGTACTTC.

The J gene is TRBJ2-1, the V gene TRBV3-1; 8 nucleotides match TRBD2. Per the germline V gene, CDR1 is LGHDT and CDR2 is YNNKEL (reference sequence). V shed 4 bases and J 5 bases; nucleotides not matched to a gene: 7. The CDR3 is made up of 15 amino acids. Here the CDR3 reads CASSLASGPHNEQFF. The CDR3 bases are TGTGCCAGCAGCCTCGCTAGCGGGCCACACAATGAGCAGTTCTTC.

Note on this clonotype: Relative to the germline gene, one junction end is altered; a read error may explain this. The chain uses TRBV12-3 or TRBV12-4 and TRBJ2-5; 9 bases fit TRBD1. The CDR3 is made up of 13 amino acids. The CDR3 DNA is TGTGCCAGCAGTTGGACAGGGGTAGAGGCCCAGTACTTC. As protein: CASSWTGVEAQYF.

Only a few counts were recorded for this clonotype. The gene calls are TRBV27 and TRBJ2-1; D possibly corresponds to TRBD2 (5 bases). V lost 1 base and J lost 5, with 9 bases in between. The germline gives CDR1 MNHEY, CDR2 SMNVEV (reference sequence). This CDR3 comprises 14 residues. CDR3 loop: CASSLFTGNNEQFF. CDR3 coding DNA: TGTGCCAGCAGTTTATTCACCGGGAACAATGAGCAGTTCTTC.

This clonotype was seen a handful of times. One end of the junction does not line up with germline, which may come from a read error. CDR3 nucleotide sequence: TGTGCCAGTAGTGGGGGAGTGTCCTACAATGAGCAGTTCTTT. Protein sequence: CASSGGVSYNEQFF. The V gene is TRBV19, the J gene TRBJ2-1; either TRBD1 or TRBD2 may fit D (5 bases each). The CDR3 contains 14 residues. Germline V lookup: CDR1 LNHDA, CDR2 SQIVND (reference sequence).

The rearrangement uses TRBV20-1 and TRBJ2-5; unclear D gene. The end of the DNA aligns better with TRBJ2-7, so the J call may be wrong. This CDR3 has 15 residues. The germline V gene has CDR1 DFQATT and CDR2 SNEGSKA (reference sequence). Here the CDR3 reads CSATSPRSNFYEQYF. CDR3 DNA: TGCAGTGCCACCAGCCCCAGGTCGAACTTCTACGAGCAGTACTTC.

The table lists this clonotype with a few counts. The V and J genes are TRBV20-1 and TRBJ1-6; 7 bases line up with TRBD1. V shed 3 bases and J 9 bases; nucleotides not matched to a gene: 8. This CDR3 comprises 14 residues. Looked up from germline, CDR1 is DFQATT and CDR2 is SNEGSKA (reference sequence). The CDR3 nucleotides are TGCAGTGCTAGGGTAAACAGGGGACCTTCACCCCTCCACTTT. Translation: CSARVNRGPSPLHF.

This clonotype was seen a few times. V gene TRBV3-1 combines with J gene TRBJ2-5, with 9 bases that match TRBD1. The last part of the DNA fits TRBJ2-7 better; the J call may be wrong. From germline, CDR1 is LGHDT and CDR2 YNNKEL (reference sequence). This CDR3 contains 15 residues. The CDR3 spells CASSHGDREKSEQYF. CDR3 nucleotide sequence: TGTGCCAGCAGCCATGGGGACAGGGAGAAGAGCGAGCAGTACTTC.

In this sample, this clonotype turned up a few times. The chain links TRBV27 to TRBJ2-1, with 10 bases matching TRBD2. CDR3 length: 16 residues. J was trimmed by 9 bases and V by 6 bases; bases with no gene match: 14. CDR1 and CDR2 (germline): MNHEY, SMNVEV (reference sequence). The CDR3: CASSTRAGGPSGEQFF. The CDR3 nucleotides read TGTGCCAGCAGCACCAGAGCGGGGGGGCCGTCTGGTGAGCAGTTCTTC.

The V gene is TRBV6-1, the J gene TRBJ1-5; 7 nucleotides align to TRBD1. Germline CDR1 reads MNHNS; CDR2 reads SASEGT. The CDR3 covers 14 residues. The J segment lost 0 bases and the V segment lost 5 bases, leaving 1 base of the junction unmatched. As DNA, the CDR3 is TGTGCCAGCAGTTGGGACAGTAGCAATCAGCCCCAGCATTTT. Its protein product is CASSWDSSNQPQHF.

The J gene is TRBJ2-1, the V gene TRBV4-2; 8 bases are shared with TRBD1. The V and J ends lost 5 bases and 9 bases, in that order; junction bases with no gene match: 9. The CDR3 loop spans 14 amino acids. The germline V gene encodes CDR1 LGHNA and CDR2 YNFKEQ. CDR3: CASSWSPGTGEQFF. The CDR3 DNA reads TGTGCCAGCAGCTGGAGTCCCGGGACAGGTGAGCAGTTCTTC.

The chain joins TRBV15 to TRBJ2-3; either TRBD1 or TRBD2 may fit D (6 bases each). CDR3 size: 13 residues. CDR1 LNHNV and CDR2 YYDKDF come from the germline V gene (reference sequence). The ends were cut back, 5 bases at V and 5 bases at J, with 11 bases in the middle. The CDR3 sequence is CATSLGGLDTQYF. The CDR3 region has the DNA TGTGCCACCAGCCTCGGGGGCTTAGATACGCAGTATTTT.

The V call is TRBV20-1, the J call TRBJ2-7; 9 bases map to TRBD1. J was trimmed by 3 bases and V by 5 bases; bases with no gene match: 5. This CDR3 has 13 amino acids. Germline V lookup: CDR1 DFQATT, CDR2 SNEGSKA (reference sequence). In DNA, the CDR3 is TGCAGTGCTCCTACAGGGGGCTTCTACGAGCAGTACTTC. Amino acids: CSAPTGGFYEQYF.

The rearrangement links TRBV2 to TRBJ2-1, with D perhaps matching TRBD2 (7 bases). CDR3 size: 16 residues. The germline CDR1 and CDR2 sequences are SNHLY and FYNNEI. V lost 3 bases and J 6 bases, leaving 18 bases between the germline ends. Here the CDR3 DNA reads TGTGCCAGCAGTGACCGGCTGAGGGGGGGCCGCAATGAGCAGTTCTTC. This sequence encodes CASSDRLRGGRNEQFF. The complete variable domain, with remaining parts taken from reference TRBV2 and TRBJ2-1, reads EPEVTQTPSHQVTQMGQEVILRCVPISNHLYFYWYRQILGQKVEFLVSFYNNEISEKSEIFDDQFSVERPDGSNFTLKIRSTKLEDSAMYFCASSDRLRGGRNEQFFGPGTRLTVL.

This clonotype was seen a handful of times. A clone one base away is much larger, so this may be a read error. The V gene is TRBV29-1, the J gene TRBJ2-1; a weak D match, TRBD2 (5 bases). TRBJ2-7 matches the DNA end more closely, so the J call is doubtful. The CDR3 contains 14 residues. Germline assignment: CDR1 SQVTM and CDR2 ANQGSEA. CDR3 sequence (DNA): TGCAGCGTCGGACTTTCGAGCTCCTACAATGAGCAGTACTTC. This translates into CSVGLSSSYNEQYF.

The CDR3 DNA sequence: TGTGCCAGCAGTGAAGCTAGCGGGGTGAGCGGCACCGGGGAGCTGTTTTTT. Translated, it gives CASSEASGVSGTGELFF. The chain carries TRBV2 and TRBJ2-2, with 8 positions matching TRBD2. This CDR3 has 17 residues. V lost 0 bases to trimming and J lost 4 bases; unmatched junction nucleotides: 7. Germline values: CDR1 SNHLY, CDR2 FYNNEI.

This clonotype was counted between two and nine times. The chain couples TRBV12-3 or TRBV12-4 to TRBJ2-6; D is undetermined. Between the trimmed V and J ends, which lost 6 bases and 0 bases, there was a span of 12 bases. This CDR3 spans 16 amino acids. CDR3 in amino acids: CASSQLVFSGANVLTF. CDR3 in DNA: TGTGCCAGCAGCCAGCTAGTGTTCTCTGGGGCCAACGTCCTGACTTTC.